This T cell receptor (beta chain) appears in the sequencing data of a study of human T cells and chemical hapten exposure. Study summary: DPC (0.01%) was patch tested on the upper back and read at 6 days. Broader study findings: The donor cohort had alopecia, so its immune response may not match that of healthy people.

Note on this clonotype: Antigen specificity is unknown.

From the RACE reads, TCRdb called clonotypes with MiXCR, one entry per CDR3 protein. The sample yields about 100,000 distinct CDR3 sequences, roughly a tenth seen once. The V gene's germline CDR1 is SQVTM and CDR2 ANQGSEA. CDR3 size: 14 residues. V shed 6 bases and J shed 1 base, with 12 bases lying between them. Time point indicated: patch test 1, 2 weeks after DPC sensitization. Sample treatment: therapeutic diphenylcyclopropenone sensitization with weekly scalp DPC. Total RNA extraction was carried out from unfractionated whole blood. The rearrangement links TRBV29-1 to TRBJ2-2; D might be TRBD1 or TRBD2, each matching 6 bases. The receptor was isolated from a man in his forties with alopecia areata. Some clones in this sample may be carry-over from other donors' samples. The sequencing used whole blood, collected in connection with sensitization to the hapten diphenylcyclopropenone (DPC). This chain's CDR3 is CSVQGRGNTGELFF. The CDR3 DNA reads as TGCAGCGTGCAGGGGCGGGGGAACACCGGGGAGCTGTTTTTT.